These 24 T cell receptor beta chains were sequenced from one sample in a study of blood T cell repertoires in COVID-19. Sequenced by immunoSEQ multiplex PCR; TCRdb stores in-frame clones only, minus some. The sample shows about 67,000 clones, roughly nine tenths of them seen only once. The sequencing input was peripheral blood. Receptors were obtained from a man aged 50 to 60 with active COVID-19.

This chain joins TRBV20-1 and TRBJ1-4; TRBD1 matches at 7 bases. This CDR3 comprises 11 residues. Germline lookup yields CDR1 DFQATT and CDR2 SNEGSKA (reference sequence). The CDR3 bases are TGCAGCACAGGGGAACGGGAAAAACTGTTTTTT. Translating gives CSTGEREKLFF.

The chain is built from TRBV28 and TRBJ2-1, with 9 positions matching TRBD2. With 5 bases clipped from V and 6 bases from J, the junction kept 14 bases outside the gene matches. The CDR3 sequence is 17 residues long. CDR1 MDHEN and CDR2 SYDVKM come from the germline V gene. The CDR3 DNA reads as TGTGCCAGCAGTCGCGGTGGCGCGGGAGGGCCTTCCAATGAGCAGTTCTTC. Its protein product is CASSRGGAGGPSNEQFF.

The chain uses TRBV5-4 and TRBJ1-6; D is ambiguous. The CDR3 spans 12 residues. V dropped 1 base and J dropped 10 bases, with 6 bases sitting between them. Germline CDR1 SGHNT, CDR2 YYREEE (reference sequence). CDR3 nucleotides: TGTGCCAGCAGCTTGATGGGCTCACCCCTCCACTTT. It translates to CASSLMGSPLHF.

This chain connects TRBV2 to TRBJ2-5; 14 bases agree with TRBD2. CDR1 and CDR2 (germline): SNHLY, FYNNEI. J gave up 3 bases and V 6 bases, and 6 bases lay outside the gene matches. This CDR3 contains 16 residues. This CDR3 reads CASRYGTSGGEETQYF. Written as DNA, the CDR3 is TGTGCCAGCAGATACGGGACTAGCGGGGGAGAAGAGACCCAGTACTTC.

The rearrangement links TRBV7-3 to TRBJ2-5; D is uncertain. Between the trimmed V and J ends, which lost 2 bases and 1 base, there was a span of 14 bases. The CDR3 extends over 16 amino acids. Germline CDR1 reads SGHTA; CDR2 reads FQGTGA. Here the CDR3 DNA reads TGTGCCAGCAGCTTATATCCGGAGCCCCTCCAAGAGACCCAGTACTTC. It is translated as CASSLYPEPLQETQYF.

The rearrangement links TRBV10-3 to TRBJ2-7, with a weak D call TRBD2 (6 bases). Germline loops: CDR1 ENHRY, CDR2 SYGVKD. The CDR3 is 12 residues long. V lost 8 bases and J lost 2, with 10 bases in between. In DNA form, the CDR3 reads TGTGCCATCGGGACGGGGGCCTACGAGCAGTACTTC. Translating it yields CAIGTGAYEQYF.

The V call is TRBV11-2, the J call TRBJ1-4; no clear D. In germline, CDR1 is SGHAT, CDR2 FQNNGV. CDR3 length: 15 residues. Trimming took off 7 bases at V and 1 base at J, with 13 bases between the two ends. Here the CDR3 reads CASTVGVGTNEKLFF. CDR3 bases: TGTGCCAGCACTGTGGGCGTCGGAACTAATGAAAAACTGTTTTTT.

The chain couples TRBV4-2 to TRBJ1-2; D is undetermined. The CDR3 is made up of 13 amino acids. Germline CDR1 and CDR2: LGHNA and YNFKEQ. The V gene lost 1 base and the J gene lost 1 base, with 4 bases spanning the gap. The DNA for the CDR3 is TGTGCCAGCAGCCAAGGGCTTAACTATGGCTACACCTTC. Protein sequence: CASSQGLNYGYTF.

The V gene is TRBV3-1 (or the pseudogene TRBV3-2), the J gene TRBJ2-4, with D possibly matching TRBD1 (7 bases). The V end was cut by 8 bases, the J end by 0 bases, with 20 bases between. Germline V gene data show CDR1 as LGHDT and CDR2 as YNNKEL (reference sequence). CDR3 length equals 17 residues. The CDR3 sequence is CASDREVASEAKNIQYF. As DNA, the CDR3 is TGTGCCAGCGACAGGGAGGTGGCTAGCGAAGCCAAAAACATTCAGTACTTC.

CDR3 amino acids: CASSQVPYNQPQHF. The CDR3 nucleotides are TGCGCCAGCAGCCAAGTCCCCTACAATCAGCCCCAGCATTTT. The chain combines TRBV4-3 with TRBJ1-5; unclear D gene. The V gene's germline CDR1 is LGHNA and CDR2 YSLEER. This CDR3 spans 14 amino acids. Trimming shortened V by 1 base and J by 3 bases, and 7 bases separated the two germline ends.

The genes are TRBV9 and TRBJ2-1; 8 bases map to TRBD2. V shed 0 bases and J 7 bases; nucleotides not matched to a gene: 12. Per the germline V gene, CDR1 is SGDLS and CDR2 is YYNGEE. The CDR3 sequence is 17 residues long. The CDR3 sequence is CASSVGGAGVGRNEQFF. The CDR3 nucleotides read TGTGCCAGCAGCGTAGGGGGAGCGGGAGTTGGACGGAATGAGCAGTTCTTC.

This clone turned up a few times. This rearrangement joins TRBV29-1 to TRBJ2-7; 14 nucleotides agree with TRBD2. From germline, CDR1 is SQVTM and CDR2 ANQGSEA. J gave up 6 bases and V 7 bases, and 8 bases lay outside the gene matches. There are 14 residues in the CDR3. In nucleotides, the CDR3 is TGCAGCGCCTTGACTAGCGGGAGGGCCGGCGAGCAGTACTTC. Its protein is CSALTSGRAGEQYF.

The chain combines TRBV3-1 (or the pseudogene TRBV3-2) with TRBJ2-7, with D uncertain. The V end was cut by 0 bases, the J end by 2 bases, with 11 bases between. The CDR3 length is 15 residues. Germline CDR1 reads LGHDT; CDR2 reads YNNKEL (reference sequence). The CDR3 sequence: CASSQELQLTYEQYF. The CDR3, as DNA: TGTGCCAGCAGCCAAGAGTTACAGCTAACCTACGAGCAGTACTTC.

The CDR3 here is CASSFVTGLSSGNTIYF. The DNA of the CDR3 is TGTGCCAGCAGCTTTGTGACAGGTCTGTCCTCTGGAAACACCATATATTTT. The chain is built from TRBV11-2 and TRBJ1-3, with D possibly TRBD1 on 6 matching bases. V dropped 3 bases and J dropped 0 bases, with 15 bases sitting between them. CDR3 length equals 17 residues. Germline V gene lookup returns CDR1 SGHAT and CDR2 FQNNGV.

The V and J genes are TRBV21-1 and TRBJ1-1. TRBV21-1 is a pseudogene segment. The CDR3 extends over 14 amino acids. The CDR3 spells CASSYEHGNTEAFF. DNA of the CDR3: TGTGCCAGCAGCTATGAGCACGGGAACACTGAAGCTTTCTTT.

The rearrangement joins TRBV10-3 to TRBJ2-7; maybe TRBD2 (5 bases). The CDR3 has 21 residues. Germline assignment: CDR1 ENHRY and CDR2 SYGVKD. The V end was cut by 6 bases, the J end by 3 bases, with 36 bases between. CDR3 protein: CAISPPVLVRWVTMNNYEQYF. CDR3 sequence (DNA): TGTGCCATCAGCCCGCCAGTACTAGTGAGGTGGGTTACTATGAATAACTACGAGCAGTACTTC.

The chain joins TRBV28 to TRBJ2-1; TRBD1 aligns across 8 bases. The ends lost 6 bases at V and 2 bases at J; junction bases unmatched: 6. Germline values: CDR1 MDHEN, CDR2 SYDVKM. The CDR3 has 15 amino acids. The DNA of the CDR3 is TGTGCCAGCAGCCTACAGGGGGTCACCTACAATGAGCAGTTCTTC. Its translation is CASSLQGVTYNEQFF.

The chain employs TRBV28 and TRBJ1-1; no firm D call. Trimming removed 3 bases at V and 4 bases at J, with 6 bases between. The CDR3 totals 12 residues. Germline assignment: CDR1 MDHEN and CDR2 SYDVKM. CDR3 sequence reads: CASSFAATEAFF. CDR3 DNA: TGTGCCAGCAGTTTCGCGGCCACTGAAGCTTTCTTT.

This chain joins TRBV6-5 and TRBJ1-1, with TRBD1 as a possible D gene (5 bases). V lost 6 bases, J lost 0 bases, and 11 bases lay in between. Germline CDR1 reads MNHEY; CDR2 reads SVGAGI. The CDR3 is 14 amino acids. This CDR3 reads CASRRQPLNTEAFF. CDR3 bases: TGTGCCAGCAGGAGACAGCCTTTGAACACTGAAGCTTTCTTT.

The gene calls are TRBV2 and TRBJ2-7; 10 positions agree with TRBD2. CDR1 is SNHLY and CDR2 is FYNNEI in the germline V gene. The CDR3 length is 18 residues. The J segment lost 6 bases and the V segment lost 6 bases, leaving 20 bases of the junction unmatched. The CDR3 reads CASSKTGVLAGEGGEQYF. The CDR3 DNA reads as TGTGCCAGCAGCAAAACTGGGGTGCTAGCGGGAGAAGGGGGCGAGCAGTACTTC.

The count of this clone is one. The rearrangement links TRBV6-6 to TRBJ1-1; 7 nucleotides line up with TRBD1. The V segment lost 7 bases and the J segment 1 base; nucleotides outside the gene matches: 12. The CDR3 has 16 residues. From germline, CDR1 is MNHNY and CDR2 SVGAGI (reference sequence). DNA of the CDR3: TGTGCCAGCACCACAACAGAGGGGGCCCCGAACACTGAAGCTTTCTTT. Translating it yields CASTTTEGAPNTEAFF.

The V call is TRBV2, the J call TRBJ2-1; D possibly corresponds to TRBD2 (6 bases). CDR1 is SNHLY, CDR2 FYNNEI, per germline. This CDR3 spans 14 amino acids. Trimming took off 7 bases at V and 3 bases at J, with 13 bases between the two ends. The CDR3 region has the DNA TGTGCCAGCACTCCTATAGCGGTCTACAATGAGCAGTTCTTC. Translating gives CASTPIAVYNEQFF.

The V gene is TRBV19, the J gene TRBJ1-5; D unclear. Germline lookup yields CDR1 LNHDA and CDR2 SQIVND (reference sequence). This CDR3 contains 14 residues. V was trimmed by 1 base and J by 5 bases, leaving 9 bases between them. In DNA, the CDR3 is TGTGCCAGTAGTATAGGCCCGCAGGATCAGCCCCAGCATTTT. Amino acids: CASSIGPQDQPQHF.

The rearrangement joins TRBV27 to TRBJ2-6, with a tentative D call TRBD2 (6 bases). Germline CDR1 MNHEY, CDR2 SMNVEV (reference sequence). Trimming stripped 2 bases from V and 1 base from J, with 15 bases between. This CDR3 comprises 18 residues. CDR3 region: CASSLEGRTASGANVLTF. The DNA for the CDR3 is TGTGCCAGCAGTTTAGAGGGGAGGACTGCGTCTGGGGCCAACGTCCTGACTTTC.